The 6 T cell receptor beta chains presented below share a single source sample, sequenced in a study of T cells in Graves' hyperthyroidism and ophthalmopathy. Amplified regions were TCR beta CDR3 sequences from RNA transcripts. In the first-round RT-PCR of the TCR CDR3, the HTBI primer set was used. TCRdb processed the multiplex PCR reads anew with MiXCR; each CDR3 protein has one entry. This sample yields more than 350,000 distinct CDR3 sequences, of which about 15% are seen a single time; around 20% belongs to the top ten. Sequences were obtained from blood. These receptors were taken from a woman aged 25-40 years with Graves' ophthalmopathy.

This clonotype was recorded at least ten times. CDR3 DNA: TGTGCCACCATGGAACAGGGGGCTCACTATGGCTACACCTTC. Translating gives CATMEQGAHYGYTF. The rearrangement uses TRBV5-4 and TRBJ1-2; 9 bases agree with TRBD1. Trimming cost V 9 bases and J 3 bases; bases outside gene matches: 9. This CDR3 contains 14 residues. Germline V gene sequence: CDR1 SGHNT, CDR2 YYREEE (reference sequence). Full variable domain (rest looked up from reference TRBV5-4 and TRBJ1-2): ETGVTQSPTHLIKTRGQQVTLRCSSQSGHNTVSWYQQALGQGPQFIFQYYREEENGRGNFPPRFSGLQFPNYSSELNVNALELDDSALYLCATMEQGAHYGYTFGSGTRLTVV.

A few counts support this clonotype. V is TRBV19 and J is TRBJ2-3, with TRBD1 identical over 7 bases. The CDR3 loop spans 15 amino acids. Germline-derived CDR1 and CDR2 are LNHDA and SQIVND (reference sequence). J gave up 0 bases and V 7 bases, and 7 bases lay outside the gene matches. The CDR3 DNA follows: TGTGCCAGTACTGCCAGGGGGATAAGCACAGATACGCAGTATTTT. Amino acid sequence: CASTARGISTDTQYF.

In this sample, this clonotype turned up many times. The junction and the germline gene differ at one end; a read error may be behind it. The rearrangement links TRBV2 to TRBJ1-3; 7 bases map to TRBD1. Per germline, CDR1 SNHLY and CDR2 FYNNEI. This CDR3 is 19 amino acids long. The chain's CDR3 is CASSEGPGQAKTPGNTIYF. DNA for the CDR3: TGTGCCAGCAGCGAAGGCCCCGGACAGGCAAAAACTCCTGGAAACACCATATATTTT.

The CDR3 sequence is CAWSVGPVGLFF. CDR3 coding DNA: TGTGCCTGGAGTGTGGGGCCCGTTGGACTGTTTTTT. The chain recombines TRBV30 with TRBJ1-4, with D possibly TRBD1 on 5 matching bases. Germline lookup yields CDR1 GTSNPN and CDR2 SVGIG (reference sequence). V lost 0 bases to trimming and J lost 13 bases, with 12 bases between them. This CDR3 comprises 12 residues.

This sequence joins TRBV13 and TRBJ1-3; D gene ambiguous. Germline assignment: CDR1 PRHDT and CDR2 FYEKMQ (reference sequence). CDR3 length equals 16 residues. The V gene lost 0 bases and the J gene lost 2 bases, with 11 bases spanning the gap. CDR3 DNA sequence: TGTGCCAGCAGCTTAGGTACCGTGGGGACTGGAAACACCATATATTTT. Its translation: CASSLGTVGTGNTIYF.

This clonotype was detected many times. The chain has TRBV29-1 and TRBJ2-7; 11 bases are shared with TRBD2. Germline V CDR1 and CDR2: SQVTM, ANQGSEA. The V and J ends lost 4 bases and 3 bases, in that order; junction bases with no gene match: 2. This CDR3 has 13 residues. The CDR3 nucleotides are TGCAGCGTTGTAGCGGGGGGGCTCTACGAGCAGTACTTC. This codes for CSVVAGGLYEQYF.